One TCR beta chain is described in this entry. The germline V and J ends were trimmed by 3 bases and 2 bases, with 13 bases remaining between them. CDR3 length: 15 amino acids. Per the germline V gene, CDR1 is SNHLY and CDR2 is FYNNEI. This sample was taken from a study of CD8+CD57+ T cells in acquired aplastic anemia. Genomic DNA templated the TCR beta VDJ and CDR3 profiling. TCRdb re-called the reads through MiXCR, storing one row per CDR3 protein. The sample lists about 130,000 distinct CDR3 sequences, about 40% occurring once. Input material: sorted CD4+, CD8+, or CD8+CD57+ T cells (not recorded which) from PBMCs. The chain links TRBV2 to TRBJ1-2, with D perhaps matching TRBD1 (6 bases). The clonotype comes from a human donor in good health, serving as a control. The CDR3 here is CASSDPRTANYGYTF. CDR3 sequence (DNA): TGTGCCAGCAGTGACCCCCGGACAGCCAACTATGGCTACACCTTC.